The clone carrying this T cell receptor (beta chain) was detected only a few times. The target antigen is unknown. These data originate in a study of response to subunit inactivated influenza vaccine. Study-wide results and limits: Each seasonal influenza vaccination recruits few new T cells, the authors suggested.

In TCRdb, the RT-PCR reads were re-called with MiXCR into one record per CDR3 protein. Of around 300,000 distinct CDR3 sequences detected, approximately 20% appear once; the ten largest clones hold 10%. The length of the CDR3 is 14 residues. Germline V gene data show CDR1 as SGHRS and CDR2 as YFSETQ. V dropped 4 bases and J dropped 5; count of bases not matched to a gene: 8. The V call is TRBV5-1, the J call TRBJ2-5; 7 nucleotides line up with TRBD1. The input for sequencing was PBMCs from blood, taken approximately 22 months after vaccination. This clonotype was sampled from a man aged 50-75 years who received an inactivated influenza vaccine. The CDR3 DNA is TGCGCCAGCAGCAGGGACAGAGTCGAGGAGACCCAGTACTTC. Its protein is CASSRDRVEETQYF.